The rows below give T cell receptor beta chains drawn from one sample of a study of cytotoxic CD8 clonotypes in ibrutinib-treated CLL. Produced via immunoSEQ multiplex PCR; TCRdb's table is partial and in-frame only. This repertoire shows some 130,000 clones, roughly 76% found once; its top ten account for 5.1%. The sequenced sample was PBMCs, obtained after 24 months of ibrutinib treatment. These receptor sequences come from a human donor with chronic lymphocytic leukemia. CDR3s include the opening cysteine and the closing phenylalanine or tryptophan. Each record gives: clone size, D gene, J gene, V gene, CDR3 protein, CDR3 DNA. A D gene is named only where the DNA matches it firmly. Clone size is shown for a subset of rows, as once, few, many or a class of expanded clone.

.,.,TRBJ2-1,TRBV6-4,CASRPTWDRYNEQFF,TGTGCCAGCAGACCCACTTGGGACCGATACAATGAGCAGTTCTTC
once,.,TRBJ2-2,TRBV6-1,CASRGTPNTGELFF,TGTGCCTCCCGAGGGACACCGAACACCGGGGAGCTGTTTTTT
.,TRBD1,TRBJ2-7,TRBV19,CASSPQGPWDYEQYF,TGTGCCAGTAGTCCACAGGGGCCCTGGGACTACGAGCAGTACTTC
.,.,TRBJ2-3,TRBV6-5,CASRDLSTDTQYF,TGTGCCAGCAGGGATTTGTCCACAGATACGCAGTATTTT
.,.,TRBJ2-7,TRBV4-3,CASSQDHLRGYLGGPSYEQYF,TGCGCCAGCAGCCAAGACCACCTCCGGGGGTATTTGGGTGGCCCCTCCTACGAGCAGTACTTC
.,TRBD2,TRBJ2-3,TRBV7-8,CASSLRGGSGDTQYF,TGTGCCAGCAGCTTACGGGGCGGGAGTGGGGATACGCAGTATTTT
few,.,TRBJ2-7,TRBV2,CASSDRSAEQYF,TGTGCCAGCAGTGACCGATCCGCCGAGCAGTACTTC
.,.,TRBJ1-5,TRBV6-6,CASRAGPSNQPQHF,TGTGCCAGCAGGGCAGGGCCTAGCAATCAGCCCCAGCATTTT
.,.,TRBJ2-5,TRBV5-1,CASSLLSGQETQYF,TGCGCCAGCAGCTTGCTGTCGGGGCAAGAGACCCAGTACTTC
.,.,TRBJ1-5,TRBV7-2,CASSSGLFQPQHF,TGTGCCAGCAGCTCGGGGCTGTTCCAGCCCCAGCATTTT
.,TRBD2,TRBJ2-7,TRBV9,CASSVGLGGPSYEQYF,TGTGCCAGCAGCGTAGGTCTGGGAGGGCCTTCCTACGAGCAGTACTTC
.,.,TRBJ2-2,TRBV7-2,CASSLGTGELFF,TGTGCCAGCAGCTTGGGTACCGGGGAGCTGTTTTTT
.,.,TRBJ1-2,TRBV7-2,CASSDNRNRAAF,TGTGCCAGCAGCGACAACCGAAACAGGGCGGCCTTC
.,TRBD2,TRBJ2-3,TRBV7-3,CASGPGGGTDTQYF,TGTGCCAGCGGGCCGGGGGGTGGTACAGATACGCAGTATTTT
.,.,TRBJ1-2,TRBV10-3,CAISETGALDTF,TGTGCCATCAGTGAGACCGGGGCCCTGGACACCTTC
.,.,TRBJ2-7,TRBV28,CASTPGVSAYEQYF,TGTGCCAGCACCCCAGGGGTCAGCGCCTACGAGCAGTACTTC
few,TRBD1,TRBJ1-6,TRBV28,CASLTGGGSPLHF,TGTGCCAGCCTGACAGGGGGCGGTTCACCCCTCCACTTT
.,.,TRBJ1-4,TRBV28,CASSLVWGGLFF,TGTGCCAGCAGTTTAGTTTGGGGGGGGCTGTTTTTT
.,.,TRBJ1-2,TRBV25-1,CASSEWNEEGYGYTF,TGTGCCAGCAGTGAATGGAACGAAGAAGGCTATGGCTACACCTTC
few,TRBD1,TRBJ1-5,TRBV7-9,CASTLGDRVDSQPQHF,TGTGCCAGCACCTTAGGGGACAGGGTTGATTCTCAGCCCCAGCATTTT
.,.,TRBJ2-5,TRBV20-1,CSATGQETQYF,TGCAGTGCTACGGGCCAAGAGACCCAGTACTTC
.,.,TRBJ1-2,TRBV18,CASSPGLYGYTF,TGTGCCAGCTCACCAGGTCTCTATGGCTACACCTTC
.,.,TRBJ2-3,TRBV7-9,CASSPPRRATDTQYF,TGTGCCAGCAGCCCCCCCCGACGGGCCACAGATACGCAGTATTTT
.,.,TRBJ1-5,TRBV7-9,CASSLIGQPQHF,TGTGCCAGCAGCTTAATCGGTCAGCCCCAGCATTTT
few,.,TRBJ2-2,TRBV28,CASSSGSAGELFF,TGTGCCAGCAGTTCCGGGTCGGCCGGGGAGCTGTTTTTT
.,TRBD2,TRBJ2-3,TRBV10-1,CASRTSGGPRDTQYF,TGCGCCAGCAGAACCAGCGGGGGGCCCCGGGATACGCAGTATTTT
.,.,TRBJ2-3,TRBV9,CASSRGTDTQYF,TGTGCCAGCAGCCGAGGGACTGATACGCAGTATTTT
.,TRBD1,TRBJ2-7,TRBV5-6,CASSGSTGGWEQYF,TGTGCCAGCAGTGGTAGCACAGGGGGTTGGGAGCAGTACTTC
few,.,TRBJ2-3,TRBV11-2,CASSLVGAQGLDTQYF,TGTGCCAGCAGCTTAGTAGGGGCCCAGGGCCTTGATACGCAGTATTTT
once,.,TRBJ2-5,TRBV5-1,CASSLEVGQETQYF,TGCGCCAGCAGCTTGGAGGTCGGTCAAGAGACCCAGTACTTC
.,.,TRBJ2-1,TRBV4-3,CASSHPLGEQFF,TGCGCCAGCAGCCACCCATTGGGGGAGCAGTTCTTC
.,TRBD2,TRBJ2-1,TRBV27,CASSLEAPTAGGPHEQFF,TGTGCCAGCAGTTTAGAAGCCCCCACAGCGGGAGGGCCCCATGAGCAGTTCTTC
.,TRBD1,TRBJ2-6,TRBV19,CASSDGTGVSGANVLTF,TGTGCCAGTAGTGACGGGACAGGGGTGTCTGGGGCCAACGTCCTGACTTTC
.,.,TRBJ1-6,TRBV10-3,CAISGGAGDNSPLHF,TGTGCCATCAGTGGGGGGGCAGGGGATAATTCACCCCTCCACTTT
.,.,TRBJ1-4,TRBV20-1,CSARQGWKLFF,TGCAGTGCTAGACAGGGGTGGAAACTGTTTTTT